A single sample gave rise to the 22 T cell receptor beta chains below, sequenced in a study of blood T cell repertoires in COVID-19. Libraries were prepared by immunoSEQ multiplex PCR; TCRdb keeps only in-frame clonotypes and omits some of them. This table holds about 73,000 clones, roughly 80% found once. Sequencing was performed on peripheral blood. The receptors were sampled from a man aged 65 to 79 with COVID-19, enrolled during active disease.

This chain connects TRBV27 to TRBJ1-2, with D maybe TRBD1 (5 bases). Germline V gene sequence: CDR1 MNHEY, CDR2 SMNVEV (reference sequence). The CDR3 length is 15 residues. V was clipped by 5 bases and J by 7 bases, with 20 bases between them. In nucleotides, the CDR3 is TGTGCCAGCAGTCCAACGGGGGTAGGGATTGGTGGCTACACCTTC. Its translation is CASSPTGVGIGGYTF.

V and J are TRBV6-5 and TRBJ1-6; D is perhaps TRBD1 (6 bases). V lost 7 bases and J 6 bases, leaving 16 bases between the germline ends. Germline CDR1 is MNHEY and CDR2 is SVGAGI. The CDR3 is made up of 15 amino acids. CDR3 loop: CASTLDSGVNSPLHF. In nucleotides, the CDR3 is TGTGCCAGCACACTGGACAGCGGTGTTAATTCACCCCTCCACTTT.

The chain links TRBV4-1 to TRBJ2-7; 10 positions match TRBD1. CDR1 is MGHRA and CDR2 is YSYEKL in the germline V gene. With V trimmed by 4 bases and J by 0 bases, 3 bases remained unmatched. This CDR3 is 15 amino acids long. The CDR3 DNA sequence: TGCGCCAGCAGCCTCCGACAGGGGGCCTCCTACGAGCAGTACTTC. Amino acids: CASSLRQGASYEQYF.

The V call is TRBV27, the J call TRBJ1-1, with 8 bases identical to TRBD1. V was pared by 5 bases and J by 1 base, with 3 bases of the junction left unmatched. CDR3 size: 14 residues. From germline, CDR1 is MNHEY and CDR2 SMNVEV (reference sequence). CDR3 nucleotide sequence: TGTGCCAGCAGTCTGACAGGGGCGAACACTGAAGCTTTCTTT. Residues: CASSLTGANTEAFF.

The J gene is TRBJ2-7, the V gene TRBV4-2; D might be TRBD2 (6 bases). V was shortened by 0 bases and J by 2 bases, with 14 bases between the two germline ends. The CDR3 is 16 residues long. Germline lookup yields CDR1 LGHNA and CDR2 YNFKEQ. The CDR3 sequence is CASSQEAGRQTYEQYF. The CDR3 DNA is TGTGCCAGCAGCCAAGAGGCCGGGAGACAAACCTACGAGCAGTACTTC.

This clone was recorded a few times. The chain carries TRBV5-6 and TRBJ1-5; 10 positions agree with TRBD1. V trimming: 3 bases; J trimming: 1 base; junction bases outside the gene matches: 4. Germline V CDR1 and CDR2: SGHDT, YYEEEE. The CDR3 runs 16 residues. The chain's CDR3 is CASSSGQGISNQPQHF. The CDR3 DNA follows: TGTGCCAGCAGCTCGGGACAGGGGATAAGCAATCAGCCCCAGCATTTT.

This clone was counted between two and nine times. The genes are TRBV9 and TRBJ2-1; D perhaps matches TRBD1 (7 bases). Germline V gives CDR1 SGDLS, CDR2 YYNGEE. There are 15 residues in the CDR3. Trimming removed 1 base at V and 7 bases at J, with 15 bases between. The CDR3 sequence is CASSVQGQGGNEQFF. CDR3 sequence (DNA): TGTGCCAGCAGCGTACAGGGGCAGGGGGGTAATGAGCAGTTCTTC. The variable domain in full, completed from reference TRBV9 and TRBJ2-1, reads DSGVTQTPKHLITATGQRVTLRCSPRSGDLSVYWYQQSLDQGLQFLIQYYNGEERAKGNILERFSAQQFPDLHSELNLSSLELGDSALYFCASSVQGQGGNEQFFGPGTRLTVL.

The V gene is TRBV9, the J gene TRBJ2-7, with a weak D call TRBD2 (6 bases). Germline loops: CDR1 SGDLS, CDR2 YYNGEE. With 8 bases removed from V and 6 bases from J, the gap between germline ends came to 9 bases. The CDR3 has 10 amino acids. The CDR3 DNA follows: TGTGCCAGGAGGAGGGGCGAGCAGTACTTC. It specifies CARRRGEQYF.

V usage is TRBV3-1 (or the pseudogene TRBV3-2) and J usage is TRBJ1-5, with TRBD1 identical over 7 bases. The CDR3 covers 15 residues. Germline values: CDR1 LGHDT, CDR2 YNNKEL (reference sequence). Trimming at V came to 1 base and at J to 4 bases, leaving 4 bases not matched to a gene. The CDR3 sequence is CASSQAGTENQPQHF. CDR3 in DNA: TGTGCCAGCAGCCAAGCCGGGACAGAGAATCAGCCCCAGCATTTT.

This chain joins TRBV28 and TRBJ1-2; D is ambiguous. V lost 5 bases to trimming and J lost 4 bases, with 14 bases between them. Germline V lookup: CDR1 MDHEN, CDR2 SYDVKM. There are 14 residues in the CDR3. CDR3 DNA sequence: TGTGCCAGCAGTGACCCCGGGAGAGGCTATGGCTACACCTTC. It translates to CASSDPGRGYGYTF.

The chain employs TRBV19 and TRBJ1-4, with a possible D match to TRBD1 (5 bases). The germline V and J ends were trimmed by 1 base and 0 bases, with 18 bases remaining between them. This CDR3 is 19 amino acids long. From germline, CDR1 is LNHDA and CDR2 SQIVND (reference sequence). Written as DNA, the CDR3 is TGTGCCAGTAGTATAGTCGGGGGTTGGAGTAAAGCAACTAATGAAAAACTGTTTTTT. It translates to CASSIVGGWSKATNEKLFF.

CDR3 sequence (DNA): TGTGCCAGCAATGGGGGAGGGAGCTCTGGAAACACCATATATTTT. Protein product: CASNGGGSSGNTIYF. The chain is built from TRBV28 and TRBJ1-3, with TRBD1 as a possible D gene (5 bases). This CDR3 is 15 amino acids long. CDR1 is MDHEN and CDR2 is SYDVKM in the germline V gene. The ends were cut back, 7 bases at V and 0 bases at J, with 13 bases in the middle.

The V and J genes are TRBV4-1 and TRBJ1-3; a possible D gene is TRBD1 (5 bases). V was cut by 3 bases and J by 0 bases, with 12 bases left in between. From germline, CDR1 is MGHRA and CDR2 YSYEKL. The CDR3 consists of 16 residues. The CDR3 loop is CASSHLTDISGNTIYF. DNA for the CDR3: TGCGCCAGCAGCCATTTGACAGATATCTCTGGAAACACCATATATTTT.

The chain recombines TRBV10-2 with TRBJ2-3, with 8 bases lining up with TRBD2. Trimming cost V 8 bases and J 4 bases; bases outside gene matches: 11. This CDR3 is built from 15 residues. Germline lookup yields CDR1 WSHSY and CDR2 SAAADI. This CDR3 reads CASDVAGKGADTQYF. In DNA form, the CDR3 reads TGCGCCAGCGATGTAGCGGGAAAAGGGGCAGATACGCAGTATTTT.

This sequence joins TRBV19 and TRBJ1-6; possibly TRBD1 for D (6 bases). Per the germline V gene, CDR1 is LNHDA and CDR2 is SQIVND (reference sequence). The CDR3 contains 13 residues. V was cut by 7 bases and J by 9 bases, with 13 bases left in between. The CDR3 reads CASNGQRSSPLHF. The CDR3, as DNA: TGTGCCAGTAACGGACAGCGAAGTTCACCCCTCCACTTT.

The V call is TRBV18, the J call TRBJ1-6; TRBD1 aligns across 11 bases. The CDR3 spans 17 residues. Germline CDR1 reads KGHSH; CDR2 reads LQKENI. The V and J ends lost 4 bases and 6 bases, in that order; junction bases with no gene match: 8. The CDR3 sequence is CASSLGQGAVRNSPLHF. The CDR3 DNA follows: TGTGCCAGCTCACTTGGACAGGGGGCAGTCCGTAATTCACCCCTCCACTTT.

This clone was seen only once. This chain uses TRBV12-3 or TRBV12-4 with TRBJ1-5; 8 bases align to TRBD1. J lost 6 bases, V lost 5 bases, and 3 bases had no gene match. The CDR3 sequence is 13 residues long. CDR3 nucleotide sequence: TGTGCCAGCAGTACAGGGGGTAGTCAGCCCCAGCATTTT. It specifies CASSTGGSQPQHF.

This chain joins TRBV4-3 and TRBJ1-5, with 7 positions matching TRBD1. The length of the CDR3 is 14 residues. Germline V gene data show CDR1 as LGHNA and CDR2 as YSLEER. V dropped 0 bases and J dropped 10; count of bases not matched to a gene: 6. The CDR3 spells CASSQDSAGGPQHF. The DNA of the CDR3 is TGCGCCAGCAGCCAAGATTCCGCAGGGGGACCCCAGCATTTT.

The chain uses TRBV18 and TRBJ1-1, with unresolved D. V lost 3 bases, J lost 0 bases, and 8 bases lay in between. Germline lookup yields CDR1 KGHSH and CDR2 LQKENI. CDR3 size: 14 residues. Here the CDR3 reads CASSPPNMNTEAFF. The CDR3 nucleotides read TGTGCCAGCTCACCCCCGAACATGAACACTGAAGCTTTCTTT.

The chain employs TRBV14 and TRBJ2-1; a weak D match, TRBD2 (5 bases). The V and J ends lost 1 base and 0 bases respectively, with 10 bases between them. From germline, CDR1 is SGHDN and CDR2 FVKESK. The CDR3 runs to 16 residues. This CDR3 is CASSQVGSRSYNEQFF. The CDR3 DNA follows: TGTGCCAGCAGCCAAGTAGGGAGCCGCTCCTACAATGAGCAGTTCTTC.

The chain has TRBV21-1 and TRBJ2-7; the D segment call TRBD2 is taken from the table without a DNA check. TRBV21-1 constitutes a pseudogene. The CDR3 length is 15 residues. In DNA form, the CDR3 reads TGTGCCAGCAGCAAGGTCCGATCAGGACTCTACGAGCAGTACTTC. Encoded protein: CASSKVRSGLYEQYF.

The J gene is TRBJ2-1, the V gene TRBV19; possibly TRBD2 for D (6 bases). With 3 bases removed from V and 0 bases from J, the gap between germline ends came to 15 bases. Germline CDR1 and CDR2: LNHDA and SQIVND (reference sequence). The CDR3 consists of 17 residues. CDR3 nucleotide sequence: TGTGCCAGTAGTATGACGAGCGGGCTGAGCTCCTACAATGAGCAGTTCTTC. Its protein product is CASSMTSGLSSYNEQFF. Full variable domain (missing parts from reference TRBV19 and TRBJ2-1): DGGITQSPKYLFRKEGQNVTLSCEQNLNHDAMYWYRQDPGQGLRLIYYSQIVNDFQKGDIAEGYSVSREKKESFPLTVTSAQKNPTAFYLCASSMTSGLSSYNEQFFGPGTRLTVL.